This T cell receptor (beta chain) was sequenced in a study of blood T cells in healthy people across ages. General study points: The long-lived group displayed more naive CD4+ cells, plus higher diversity, than the aged donors did.

The CDR3 contains 14 residues. V lost 1 base and J lost 3; bases outside the gene matches: 5. CDR1 is DFQATT and CDR2 is SNEGSKA in the germline V gene (reference sequence). About this clonotype itself: Its antigen remains unidentified.

Roughly 10 milliliters of peripheral blood were drawn from each donor. Extraction yielded at least 5 micrograms of total RNA per sample. Primed by a sample-barcoded 5' primer and a J-beta primer mix, a second PCR proceeded for 7 to 11 cycles. All samples gave at least 2.5 million CDR3-containing paired-end reads. One entry per CDR3 protein, called by TCRdb with MiXCR from the 5' RACE reads. Counted here are hundreds of thousands of distinct CDR3 sequences, about half occurring once; the ten biggest clones make up 30% to 35%. The genes are TRBV20-1 and TRBJ1-1, with 7 positions matching TRBD1. The specimen sequenced was blood. The TCR comes from an older woman in good health. DNA for the CDR3: TGCAGTGCTAGAGTGACAGGGAGATACACTGAAGCTTTCTTT. Its protein product is CSARVTGRYTEAFF.